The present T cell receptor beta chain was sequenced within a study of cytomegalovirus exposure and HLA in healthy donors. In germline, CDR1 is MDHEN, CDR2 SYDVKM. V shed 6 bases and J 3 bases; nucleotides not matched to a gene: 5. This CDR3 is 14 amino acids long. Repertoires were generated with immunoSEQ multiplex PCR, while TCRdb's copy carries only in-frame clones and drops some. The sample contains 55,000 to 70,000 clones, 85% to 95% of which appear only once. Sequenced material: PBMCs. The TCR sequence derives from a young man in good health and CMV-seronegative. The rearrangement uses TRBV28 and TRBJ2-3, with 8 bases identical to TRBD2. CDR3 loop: CASSPGGVTDTQYF. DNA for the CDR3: TGTGCCAGCAGCCCGGGAGGGGTTACAGATACGCAGTATTTT.